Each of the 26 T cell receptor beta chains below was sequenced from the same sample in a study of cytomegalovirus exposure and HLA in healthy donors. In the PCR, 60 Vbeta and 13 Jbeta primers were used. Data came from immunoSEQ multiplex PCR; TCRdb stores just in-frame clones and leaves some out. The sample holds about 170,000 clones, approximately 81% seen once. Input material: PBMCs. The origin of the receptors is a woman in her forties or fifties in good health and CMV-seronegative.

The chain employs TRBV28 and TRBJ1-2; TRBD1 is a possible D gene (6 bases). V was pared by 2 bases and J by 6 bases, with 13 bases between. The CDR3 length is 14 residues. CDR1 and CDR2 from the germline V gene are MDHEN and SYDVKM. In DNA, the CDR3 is TGTGCCAGCAGTTTAGGGCAGGGGAGACATGGCTACACCTTC. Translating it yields CASSLGQGRHGYTF.

The CDR3 DNA follows: TGTGCCCCGCGGGAGGGGAACACCGGGGAGCTGTTTTTT. Protein: CAPREGNTGELFF. This chain links TRBV28 with TRBJ2-2; TRBD2 matches 9 bases. This CDR3 has 13 amino acids. Looked up from germline, CDR1 is MDHEN and CDR2 is SYDVKM. With 11 bases clipped from V and 1 base from J, the junction kept 2 bases outside the gene matches.

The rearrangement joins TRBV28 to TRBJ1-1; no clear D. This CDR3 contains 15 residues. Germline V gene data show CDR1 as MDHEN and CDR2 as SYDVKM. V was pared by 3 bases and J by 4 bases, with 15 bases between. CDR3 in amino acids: CASSFAYRRVTEAFF. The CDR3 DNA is TGTGCCAGCAGTTTTGCTTATAGGAGGGTCACTGAAGCTTTCTTT.

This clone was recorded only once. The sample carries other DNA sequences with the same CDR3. The CDR3 sequence: CASSGQVNTEAFF. In DNA, the CDR3 is TGTGCCAGCAGTGGTCAGGTTAACACTGAAGCTTTCTTT. The chain recombines TRBV2 with TRBJ1-1; D unresolved. This CDR3 has 13 amino acids. V was cut by 4 bases and J by 2 bases, with 8 bases left in between. CDR1 and CDR2 from the germline V gene are SNHLY and FYNNEI.

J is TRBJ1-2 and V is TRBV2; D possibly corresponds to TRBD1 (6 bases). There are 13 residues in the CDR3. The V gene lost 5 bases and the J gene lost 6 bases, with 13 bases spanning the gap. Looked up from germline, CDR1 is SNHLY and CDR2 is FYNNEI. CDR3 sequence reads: CASSTNRADGYTF. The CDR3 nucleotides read TGTGCCAGCAGTACTAACAGGGCAGATGGCTACACCTTC.

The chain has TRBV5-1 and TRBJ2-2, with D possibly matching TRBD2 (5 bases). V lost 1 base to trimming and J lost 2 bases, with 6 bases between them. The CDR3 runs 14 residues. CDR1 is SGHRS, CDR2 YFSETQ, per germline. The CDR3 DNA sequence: TGCGCCAGCAGCTTGCTAGCCAACACCGGGGAGCTGTTTTTT. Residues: CASSLLANTGELFF.

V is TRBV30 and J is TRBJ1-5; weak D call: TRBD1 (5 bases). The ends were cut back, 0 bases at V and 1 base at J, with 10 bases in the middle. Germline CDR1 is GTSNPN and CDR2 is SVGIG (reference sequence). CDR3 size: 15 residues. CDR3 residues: CAWSVETASNQPQHF. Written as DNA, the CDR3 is TGTGCCTGGAGTGTGGAGACAGCAAGCAATCAGCCCCAGCATTTT.

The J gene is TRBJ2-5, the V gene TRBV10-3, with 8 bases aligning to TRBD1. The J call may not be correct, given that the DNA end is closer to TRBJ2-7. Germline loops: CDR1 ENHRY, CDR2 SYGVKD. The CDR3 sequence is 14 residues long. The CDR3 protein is CAISETGGSYEQYF. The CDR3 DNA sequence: TGTGCCATCAGTGAGACAGGGGGGTCCTACGAGCAGTACTTC.

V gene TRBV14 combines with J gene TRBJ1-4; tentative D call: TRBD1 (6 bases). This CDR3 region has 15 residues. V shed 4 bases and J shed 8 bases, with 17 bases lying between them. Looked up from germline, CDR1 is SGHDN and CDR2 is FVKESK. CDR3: CASSPRQDSREKLFF. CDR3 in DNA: TGTGCCAGCAGCCCGCGACAGGACAGTCGCGAAAAACTGTTTTTT.

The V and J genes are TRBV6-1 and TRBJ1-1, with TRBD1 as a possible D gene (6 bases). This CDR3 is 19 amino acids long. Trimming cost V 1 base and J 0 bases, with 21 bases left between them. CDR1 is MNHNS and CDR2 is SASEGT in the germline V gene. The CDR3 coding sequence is TGTGCCAGCAGTGAAGTTCCCCGGACAGCTACCTACATGAACACTGAAGCTTTCTTT. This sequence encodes CASSEVPRTATYMNTEAFF.

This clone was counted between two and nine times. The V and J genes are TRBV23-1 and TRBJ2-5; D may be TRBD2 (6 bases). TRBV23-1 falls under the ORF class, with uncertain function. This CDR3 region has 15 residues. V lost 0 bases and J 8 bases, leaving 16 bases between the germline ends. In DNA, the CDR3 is TGCGCCAGCAGTCAATCGGAGCCGGGGGATTATACCCAGTACTTC. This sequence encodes CASSQSEPGDYTQYF.

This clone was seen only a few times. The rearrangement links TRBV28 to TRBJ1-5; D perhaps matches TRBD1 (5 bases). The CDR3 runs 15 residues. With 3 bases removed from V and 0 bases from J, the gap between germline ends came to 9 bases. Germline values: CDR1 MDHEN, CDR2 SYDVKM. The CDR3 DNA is TGTGCCAGCAGTTTCCAGGGAAGTAGCAATCAGCCCCAGCATTTT. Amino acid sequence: CASSFQGSSNQPQHF.

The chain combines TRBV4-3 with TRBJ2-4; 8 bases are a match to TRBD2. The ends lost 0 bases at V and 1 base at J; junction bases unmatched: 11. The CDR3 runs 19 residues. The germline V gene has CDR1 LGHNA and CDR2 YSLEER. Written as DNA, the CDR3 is TGCGCCAGCAGCCAAGATGGATCCGGGGGGGCCGTCGCCAAAAACATTCAGTACTTC. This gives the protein CASSQDGSGGAVAKNIQYF.

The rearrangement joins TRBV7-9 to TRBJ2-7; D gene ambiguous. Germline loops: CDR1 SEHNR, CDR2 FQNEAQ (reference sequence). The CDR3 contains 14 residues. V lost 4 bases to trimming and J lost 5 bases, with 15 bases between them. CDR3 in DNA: TGTGCCAGCAGCTCGCATATCAAGCTAAACGAGCAGTACTTC. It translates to CASSSHIKLNEQYF.

Written as DNA, the CDR3 is TGTGCCAGTAGTAGGCTTCTGGAGGACGAGCAGTACTTC. This gives the protein CASSRLLEDEQYF. The chain joins TRBV19 to TRBJ2-5; weak D call: TRBD2 (5 bases). The J call may be faulty, since TRBJ2-7 better matches the DNA end. Germline lookup yields CDR1 LNHDA and CDR2 SQIVND (reference sequence). CDR3 size: 13 residues.

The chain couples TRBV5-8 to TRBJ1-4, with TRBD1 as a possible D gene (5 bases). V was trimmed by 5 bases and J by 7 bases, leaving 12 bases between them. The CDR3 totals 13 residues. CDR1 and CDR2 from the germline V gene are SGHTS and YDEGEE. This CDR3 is CASSPKGAEKLFF. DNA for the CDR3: TGTGCCAGCAGTCCTAAAGGGGCTGAAAAACTGTTTTTT.

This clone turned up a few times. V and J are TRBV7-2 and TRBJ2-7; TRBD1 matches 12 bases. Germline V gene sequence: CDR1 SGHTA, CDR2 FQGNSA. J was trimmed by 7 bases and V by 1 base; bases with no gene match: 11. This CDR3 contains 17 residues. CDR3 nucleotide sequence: TGTGCCAGCAGCTTAGGGGCCTGGGGACAGGGGGCCGGTGAGCAGTACTTC. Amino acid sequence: CASSLGAWGQGAGEQYF.

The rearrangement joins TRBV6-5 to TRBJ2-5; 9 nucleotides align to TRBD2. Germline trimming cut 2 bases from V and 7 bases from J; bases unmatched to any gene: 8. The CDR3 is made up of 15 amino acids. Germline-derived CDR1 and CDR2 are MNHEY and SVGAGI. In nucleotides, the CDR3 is TGTGCCAGCAGTTACACTCAGGGGCGGGGGGGGACCCAGTACTTC. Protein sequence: CASSYTQGRGGTQYF.

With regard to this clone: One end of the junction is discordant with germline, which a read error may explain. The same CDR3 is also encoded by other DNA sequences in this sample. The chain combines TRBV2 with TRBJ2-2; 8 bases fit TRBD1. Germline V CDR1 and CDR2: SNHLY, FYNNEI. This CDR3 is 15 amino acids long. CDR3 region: CASSEQGASTGELFF. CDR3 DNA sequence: TGTGCCAGCAGTGAACAGGGGGCGAGCACCGGGGAGCTGTTCTTT. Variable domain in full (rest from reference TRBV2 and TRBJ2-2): EPEVTQTPSHQVTQMGQEVILRCVPISNHLYFYWYRQILGQKVEFLVSFYNNEISEKSEIFDDQFSVERPDGSNFTLKIRSTKLEDSAMYFCASSEQGASTGELFFGEGSRLTVL.

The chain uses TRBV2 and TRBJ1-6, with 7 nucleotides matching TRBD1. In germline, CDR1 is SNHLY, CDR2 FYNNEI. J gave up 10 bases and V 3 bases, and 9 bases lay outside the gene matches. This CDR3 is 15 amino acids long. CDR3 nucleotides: TGTGCCAGCAGTGATGGGACAGCAGTCTACTCACCCCTCCACTTT. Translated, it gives CASSDGTAVYSPLHF.

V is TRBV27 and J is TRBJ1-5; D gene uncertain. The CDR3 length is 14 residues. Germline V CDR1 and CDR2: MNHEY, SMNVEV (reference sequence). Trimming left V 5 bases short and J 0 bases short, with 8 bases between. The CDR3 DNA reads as TGTGCCAGCAGTCAGGTCTTTAGCAATCAGCCCCAGCATTTT. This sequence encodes CASSQVFSNQPQHF.

DNA for the CDR3: TGTGCCAGCAGCGTAGATCCTAGCACTAATGAAAAACTGTTTTTT. It yields the protein CASSVDPSTNEKLFF. The rearrangement uses TRBV9 and TRBJ1-4; D uncertain. The germline V and J ends were trimmed by 0 bases and 2 bases, with 8 bases remaining between them. This CDR3 spans 15 amino acids. Germline loops: CDR1 SGDLS, CDR2 YYNGEE.

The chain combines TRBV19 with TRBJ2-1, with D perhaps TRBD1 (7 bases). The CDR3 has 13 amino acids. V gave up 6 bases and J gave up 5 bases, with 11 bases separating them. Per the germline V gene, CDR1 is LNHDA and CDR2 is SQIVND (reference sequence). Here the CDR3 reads CASRRDSNNEQFF. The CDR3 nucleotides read TGTGCCAGTAGGCGGGACAGTAACAATGAGCAGTTCTTC.

The CDR3 DNA is TGCGCCAGCAGCCAAGATCTTGGGGGGGAAGGGGCCTCTGGAAACACCATATATTTT. Protein product: CASSQDLGGEGASGNTIYF. The chain recombines TRBV4-1 with TRBJ1-3, with a weak D call TRBD1 (5 bases). This CDR3 has 19 residues. CDR1 MGHRA and CDR2 YSYEKL come from the germline V gene. V dropped 0 bases and J dropped 0 bases, with 18 bases sitting between them.

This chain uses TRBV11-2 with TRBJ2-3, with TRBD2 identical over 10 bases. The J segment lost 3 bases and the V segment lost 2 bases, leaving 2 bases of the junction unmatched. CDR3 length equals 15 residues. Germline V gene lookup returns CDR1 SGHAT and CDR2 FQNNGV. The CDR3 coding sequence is TGTGCCAGCAGCTTAATAGCGGGGGGTACAGATACGCAGTATTTT. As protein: CASSLIAGGTDTQYF.

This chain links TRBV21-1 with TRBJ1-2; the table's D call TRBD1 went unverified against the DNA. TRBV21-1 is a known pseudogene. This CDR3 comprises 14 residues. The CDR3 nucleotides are TGTGCCAGCATGACCGACAGGGACCCTTATGGCTACACCTTC. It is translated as CASMTDRDPYGYTF.